Each of the 16 T cell receptor beta chains below was sequenced from the same sample in a study of OX40 agonist ivuxolimab in advanced cancers. The repertoire was sequenced with immunoSEQ multiplex PCR; TCRdb's copy has only in-frame clones and lacks some. This sample has tens of thousands of clones; approximately 90% occur once, and the top ten carry roughly 1.6%. The specimen was CD4+ or CD8+ T cells sorted from blood, collected in a trial of the OX40 agonist ivuxolimab. Receptors were obtained from an adult with an advanced solid tumor such as melanoma, head and neck, liver or kidney cancer.

The V and J genes are TRBV27 and TRBJ1-1; maybe TRBD1 (5 bases). Germline CDR1 is MNHEY and CDR2 is SMNVEV (reference sequence). The length of the CDR3 is 15 residues. V was trimmed by 4 bases and J by 5 bases, leaving 17 bases between them. CDR3 bases: TGTGCCAGCAGTTCTGGGGGTCAGGGTAGGACTGAAGCTTTCTTT. Residues: CASSSGGQGRTEAFF.

The rearrangement joins TRBV19 to TRBJ1-2, with a weak D call TRBD1 (6 bases). V dropped 7 bases and J dropped 1 base, with 22 bases sitting between them. The CDR3 spans 17 residues. CDR1 is LNHDA, CDR2 SQIVND, per germline (reference sequence). The DNA for the CDR3 is TGTGCCAGTACCAATACGGCCCTCGGACAGAATAACTATGGCTACACCTTC. As protein: CASTNTALGQNNYGYTF.

The chain joins TRBV4-3 to TRBJ2-7; D is ambiguous. Per the germline V gene, CDR1 is LGHNA and CDR2 is YSLEER. V shed 3 bases and J shed 2 bases, with 11 bases lying between them. CDR3 length equals 14 residues. The CDR3 coding sequence is TGCGCCAGCAGCCAGGAAGCAGGTCCCTACGAGCAGTACTTC. This gives the protein CASSQEAGPYEQYF.

About this clone itself: At the DNA level, this CDR3 is encoded by other sequences in the same sample as well. The V gene is TRBV5-5, the J gene TRBJ1-1; perhaps TRBD1 as D (5 bases). The CDR3 is 15 residues long. V lost 0 bases and J 1 base, leaving 10 bases between the germline ends. CDR1 and CDR2 from the germline V gene are SGHKS and YYEKEE (reference sequence). In DNA, the CDR3 is TGTGCCAGCAGCTTGGCCCGGGGACCGAACACTGAAGCTTTCTTT. As protein: CASSLARGPNTEAFF.

The rearrangement uses TRBV1 and TRBJ2-3; the D call TRBD2 from the table was never checked on the DNA. TRBV1 has pseudogene status. This CDR3 has 15 residues. CDR3 coding DNA: TGCACCAGCAGCCAAGTAAGCGGGAGCGGGGATACGCAGTATTTT. This gives the protein CTSSQVSGSGDTQYF.

The CDR3 region is CASSVAPAGSTDTQYF. Written as DNA, the CDR3 is TGTGCCAGCAGCGTAGCTCCGGCAGGGAGCACAGATACGCAGTATTTT. The V gene is TRBV9, the J gene TRBJ2-3; D perhaps matches TRBD1 (5 bases). Trimming took off 0 bases at V and 0 bases at J, with 11 bases between the two ends. Per germline, CDR1 SGDLS and CDR2 YYNGEE. This CDR3 comprises 16 residues.

This clone was detected once. The chain employs TRBV5-1 and TRBJ2-1; 8 bases agree with TRBD2. Germline lookup yields CDR1 SGHRS and CDR2 YFSETQ. The CDR3 loop spans 15 amino acids. V was pared by 2 bases and J by 3 bases, with 4 bases of the junction left unmatched. The CDR3 loop is CASSFSGSGYNEQFF. CDR3 coding DNA: TGCGCCAGCAGCTTCAGCGGGAGCGGCTACAATGAGCAGTTCTTC.

This chain connects TRBV19 to TRBJ2-1; possible D gene TRBD2, 5 bases. This CDR3 is 16 amino acids long. In germline, CDR1 is LNHDA, CDR2 SQIVND (reference sequence). Deletions cut 9 bases from V and 3 bases from J, with 21 bases between. This CDR3 is CASRSGTPSYYNEQFF. CDR3 sequence (DNA): TGTGCCAGCAGAAGCGGAACCCCCTCCTACTACAATGAGCAGTTCTTC.

This chain connects TRBV18 to TRBJ1-3, with 7 bases identical to TRBD1. The CDR3 is made up of 17 amino acids. V was clipped by 3 bases and J by 2 bases; unmatched bases: 10. Per germline, CDR1 KGHSH and CDR2 LQKENI. This CDR3 is CASSPLSGQATGNTIYF. The CDR3 DNA reads TGTGCCAGCTCACCTCTATCCGGACAGGCGACTGGAAACACCATATATTTT.

The J gene is TRBJ2-7, the V gene TRBV5-4; TRBD2 aligns across 12 bases. The CDR3 totals 16 residues. With 1 base clipped from V and 6 bases from J, the junction kept 8 bases outside the gene matches. Germline V gives CDR1 SGHNT, CDR2 YYREEE (reference sequence). CDR3 residues: CASSLPRLAGAGEQYF. CDR3 sequence (DNA): TGTGCCAGCAGCTTGCCCCGACTAGCGGGAGCAGGCGAGCAGTACTTC.

The chain carries TRBV15 and TRBJ2-3; tentative D call: TRBD2 (6 bases). CDR1 is LNHNV and CDR2 is YYDKDF in the germline V gene (reference sequence). CDR3 length: 16 residues. The V end was cut by 0 bases, the J end by 0 bases, with 10 bases between. In DNA, the CDR3 is TGTGCCACCAGCAGAGATCCGGGGGTGAGCACAGATACGCAGTATTTT. Amino acids: CATSRDPGVSTDTQYF.

This clone showed up just once. The V and J genes are TRBV7-9 and TRBJ2-1; 8 bases are shared with TRBD2. The CDR3 runs 14 residues. In germline, CDR1 is SEHNR, CDR2 FQNEAQ (reference sequence). V shed 5 bases, J shed 6 bases, and the junction held 6 bases outside the gene matches. CDR3 sequence reads: CASSPGLAVNEQFF. The CDR3 DNA sequence: TGTGCCAGCAGCCCCGGACTAGCTGTCAATGAGCAGTTCTTC.

The V and J genes are TRBV18 and TRBJ2-1; 10 bases agree with TRBD2. With V trimmed by 6 bases and J by 9 bases, 11 bases remained unmatched. The CDR3 is 15 residues long. In germline, CDR1 is KGHSH, CDR2 LQKENI. The CDR3 is CASSPTSGTYGEQFF. The CDR3 DNA follows: TGTGCCAGCTCCCCTACTAGCGGGACCTATGGTGAGCAGTTCTTC. The full variable domain, with the rest looked up from reference TRBV18 and TRBJ2-1, is NAGVMQNPRHLVRRRGQEARLRCSPMKGHSHVYWYRQLPEEGLKFMVYLQKENIIDESGMPKERFSAEFPKEGPSILRIQQVVRGDSAAYFCASSPTSGTYGEQFFGPGTRLTVL.

The chain has TRBV7-9 and TRBJ1-5, with TRBD1 identical over 9 bases. This CDR3 has 16 amino acids. Trimming cost V 0 bases and J 3 bases; bases outside gene matches: 3. Looked up from germline, CDR1 is SEHNR and CDR2 is FQNEAQ (reference sequence). CDR3 DNA: TGTGCCAGCAGCTTAGCTGGGACAGGGAACAATCAGCCCCAGCATTTT. Its translation: CASSLAGTGNNQPQHF.

The V and J genes are TRBV5-4 and TRBJ1-2; maybe TRBD1 (5 bases). This CDR3 is 13 amino acids long. CDR1 and CDR2 from the germline V gene are SGHNT and YYREEE (reference sequence). V was clipped by 2 bases and J by 8 bases, with 13 bases between them. The CDR3 region is CASSFQGAGGYTF. The CDR3 bases are TGTGCCAGCAGCTTCCAGGGTGCGGGGGGCTACACCTTC.

This rearrangement joins TRBV5-4 to TRBJ2-5; unclear D gene. The CDR3 runs to 12 residues. The germline V and J ends were trimmed by 4 bases and 1 base, with 5 bases remaining between them. Per the germline V gene, CDR1 is SGHNT and CDR2 is YYREEE (reference sequence). CDR3 sequence reads: CASSGSQETQYF. As DNA, the CDR3 is TGTGCCAGCAGCGGATCCCAAGAGACCCAGTACTTC.